This T cell receptor beta chain originates from a study of T cells in Graves' hyperthyroidism and ophthalmopathy. Broader study findings: Expanded thyroid clonotypes (above 0.001) were mostly also found in blood.

This CDR3 region has 15 residues. V was shortened by 5 bases and J by 4 bases, with 18 bases between the two germline ends. Using RNA transcripts as the source, TCR beta CDR3 regions were amplified. A first-round RT-PCR of the TCR CDR3 used the HTBI primer set. TCRdb redid the calling of the multiplex PCR reads with MiXCR, one entry per CDR3 protein. The table records hundreds of thousands of distinct CDR3 sequences, around 38% of them present only once. With regard to this clonotype: Its target is not known.

Hyperthyroidism was newly diagnosed in patients aged 18 to 65 (duration under 2 months). The PBMCs were sourced from fresh peripheral blood (about 10 ml). The TCR was taken from a young man with Graves' hyperthyroidism. V gene TRBV12-3 or TRBV12-4 combines with J gene TRBJ2-7; D is tentatively TRBD1 or TRBD2 (5 bases each). Specimen: blood. The CDR3 DNA sequence: TGTGCCAGCAGTGTCAGCCGGGACGGCGAATACGAGCAGTACTTC. Residues: CASSVSRDGEYEQYF.